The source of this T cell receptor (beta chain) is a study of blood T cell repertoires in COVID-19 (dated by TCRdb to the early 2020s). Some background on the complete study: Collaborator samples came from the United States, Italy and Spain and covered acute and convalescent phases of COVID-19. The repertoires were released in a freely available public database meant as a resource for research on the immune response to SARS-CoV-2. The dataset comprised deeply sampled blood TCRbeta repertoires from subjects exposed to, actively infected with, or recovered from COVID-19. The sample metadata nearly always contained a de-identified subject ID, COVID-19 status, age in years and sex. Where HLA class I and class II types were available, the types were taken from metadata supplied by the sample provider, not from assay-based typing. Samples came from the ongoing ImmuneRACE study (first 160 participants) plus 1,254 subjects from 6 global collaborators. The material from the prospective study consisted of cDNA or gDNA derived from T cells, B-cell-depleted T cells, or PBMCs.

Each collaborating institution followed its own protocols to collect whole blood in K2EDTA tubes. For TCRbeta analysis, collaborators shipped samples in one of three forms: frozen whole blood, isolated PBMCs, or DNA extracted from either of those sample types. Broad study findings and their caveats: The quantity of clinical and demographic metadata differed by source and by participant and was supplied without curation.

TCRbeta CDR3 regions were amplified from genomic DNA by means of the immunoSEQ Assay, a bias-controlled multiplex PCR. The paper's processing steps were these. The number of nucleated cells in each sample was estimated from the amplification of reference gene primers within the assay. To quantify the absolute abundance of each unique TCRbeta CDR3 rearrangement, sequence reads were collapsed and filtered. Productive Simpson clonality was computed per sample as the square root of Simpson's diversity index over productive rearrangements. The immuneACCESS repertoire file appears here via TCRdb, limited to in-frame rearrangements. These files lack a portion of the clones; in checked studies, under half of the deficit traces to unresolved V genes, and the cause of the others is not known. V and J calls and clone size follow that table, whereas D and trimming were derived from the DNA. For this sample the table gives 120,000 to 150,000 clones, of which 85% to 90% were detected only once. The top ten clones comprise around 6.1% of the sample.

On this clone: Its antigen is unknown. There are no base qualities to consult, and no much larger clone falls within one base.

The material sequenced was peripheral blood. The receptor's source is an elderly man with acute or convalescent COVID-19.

The DNA is as follows: TGTGCCAGCAGCCTCCTCGGACTAGCGGGAGGTGGCGGGGAGCTGTTTTTT. This yields the protein CASSLLGLAGGGGELFF. Recombination connected TRBV16 to TRBJ2-2, and 14 junctional nucleotides match TRBD2. The V end gives up 4 bases and the J end 7 bases, leaving 8 bases in the junction not matched to a gene. CDR1 is given as KGHSY and CDR2 as FQNENV, both from the germline V gene. The CDR3 covers 17 residues, taking in both the cysteine and the phenylalanine. CDR3 DNA is the only sequence kept; it has 51 bases, read in frame from the first base.